Here is one TCR beta chain with its context. In the original workflow: How many nucleated cells were present was estimated from reference gene primer amplification. Method: immunoSEQ multiplex PCR; TCRdb's copy keeps in-frame clones and lacks some. D and trimming come from the DNA, and the V and J calls and clone size come from that table. This sample has under 95,000 clones, with approximately 88% found just once. The data originate from a study of blood T cell repertoires in COVID-19. Study in general: Whether acute or convalescent, the COVID-19 samples came from the United States, Italy and Spain. T cells, B-cell-depleted T cells, or PBMCs provided the cDNA or gDNA that served as material.

From germline, CDR1 is SNHLY and CDR2 FYNNEI. CDR3 length equals 15 residues. V was pared by 7 bases and J by 1 base, with 14 bases between. Sequenced: peripheral blood. This receptor was obtained from a man aged 60-69 years with acute or convalescent COVID-19. The gene calls are TRBV2 and TRBJ2-1, with D maybe TRBD2 (7 bases). The CDR3: CASKGGGSSYNEQFF. The CDR3 DNA reads as TGTGCCAGCAAAGGGGGGGGGTCATCCTACAATGAGCAGTTCTTC.